These 27 T cell receptor beta chains were sequenced from one sample in a study of T cell responses to AZD1222 COVID-19 vaccine. This table comes from immunoSEQ multiplex PCR, and its TCRdb copy is limited to in-frame clones, with some not included. The profile shows about 150,000 clones, around nine tenths of them singletons. The source was peripheral blood, collected on day 0 of AZD1222 vaccination. All receptors come from an adult in good health.

This clone was recorded only once. The chain couples TRBV29-1 to TRBJ2-3; 10 bases align to TRBD1. Losses at the gene ends were 4 bases for V and 6 bases for J; bases not matched to a gene: 10. The CDR3 totals 15 residues. Germline V gives CDR1 SQVTM, CDR2 ANQGSEA. In nucleotides, the CDR3 is TGCAGCGTTGCGGGACAGGGGAGAGGTAGGGATACGCAGTATTTT. Protein: CSVAGQGRGRDTQYF.

V usage is TRBV27 and J usage is TRBJ2-7, with D possibly called TRBD1 or TRBD2 (5 bases each). In germline, CDR1 is MNHEY, CDR2 SMNVEV (reference sequence). Trimming removed 2 bases from V and 2 bases from J, with 13 bases in between. The CDR3 covers 15 residues. CDR3 in DNA: TGTGCCAGCAGTTTAAACCGGGACGTTGCCTACGAGCAGTACTTC. Protein: CASSLNRDVAYEQYF.

This chain links TRBV27 with TRBJ2-7; weak D call: TRBD1 (6 bases). The germline CDR1 and CDR2 sequences are MNHEY and SMNVEV (reference sequence). The CDR3 covers 15 residues. The germline V and J ends were trimmed by 6 bases and 3 bases, with 18 bases remaining between them. CDR3 DNA sequence: TGTGCCAGCAGCCCCAGGGGAATTATAGTCTACGAGCAGTACTTC. This translates into CASSPRGIIVYEQYF.

The chain uses TRBV5-1 and TRBJ2-7; a possible D gene is TRBD2 (5 bases). V was trimmed by 4 bases and J by 6 bases, leaving 11 bases between them. The CDR3 is made up of 12 amino acids. CDR1 SGHRS and CDR2 YFSETQ come from the germline V gene. CDR3 protein: CASSAWSGEQYF. Here the CDR3 DNA reads TGCGCCAGCAGCGCTTGGAGCGGCGAGCAGTACTTC.

The genes are TRBV6-1 and TRBJ1-6; D remains unclear. The CDR3 sequence is 16 residues long. Trimming removed 1 base from V and 7 bases from J, with 14 bases in between. Germline values: CDR1 MNHNS, CDR2 SASEGT. The CDR3 DNA sequence: TGTGCCAGCAGTGAAGGTACTGGCTTATTGAATTCACCCCTCCACTTT. This codes for CASSEGTGLLNSPLHF.

V usage is TRBV19 and J usage is TRBJ1-1, with a weak D call TRBD1 (6 bases). This CDR3 has 16 amino acids. The V end was cut by 4 bases, the J end by 0 bases, with 15 bases between. Per germline, CDR1 LNHDA and CDR2 SQIVND (reference sequence). CDR3 sequence reads: CASSTRTVLMNTEAFF. The CDR3 DNA reads TGTGCCAGTAGTACCCGGACAGTTTTAATGAACACTGAAGCTTTCTTT.

The CDR3 sequence: CASKGRTATNEKLFF. CDR3 nucleotides: TGTGCCAGTAAGGGCAGAACCGCAACTAATGAAAAACTGTTTTTT. The rearrangement links TRBV19 to TRBJ1-4, with no clear D. The germline V gene has CDR1 LNHDA and CDR2 SQIVND (reference sequence). CDR3 size: 15 residues. Between the trimmed V and J ends, which lost 7 bases and 0 bases, there was a span of 12 bases.

The chain is built from TRBV19 and TRBJ2-1, with D tentatively TRBD1 (5 bases). V gave up 0 bases and J gave up 3 bases, with 12 bases separating them. The CDR3 is 16 amino acids. Germline assignment: CDR1 LNHDA and CDR2 SQIVND (reference sequence). The CDR3 DNA reads as TGTGCCAGTAGTATAGATACCGGACAAAACTACAATGAGCAGTTCTTC. Protein product: CASSIDTGQNYNEQFF.

Concerning this clone itself: The sample has other DNA sequences that encode this CDR3 too. V and J are TRBV9 and TRBJ2-3; 12 bases line up with TRBD2. The V and J ends lost 0 bases and 4 bases, in that order; junction bases with no gene match: 3. Looked up from germline, CDR1 is SGDLS and CDR2 is YYNGEE. This CDR3 has 16 amino acids. CDR3 nucleotide sequence: TGTGCCAGCAGCGTAGGCCTAGCGGGAGGGGCAGATACGCAGTATTTT. It translates to CASSVGLAGGADTQYF.

The chain carries TRBV3-1 (or the pseudogene TRBV3-2) and TRBJ1-2, with TRBD1 identical over 8 bases. After removal of 4 bases from V and 0 bases from J, the junction contained 4 bases not matched to a gene. Germline values: CDR1 LGHDT, CDR2 YNNKEL (reference sequence). CDR3 length: 15 amino acids. The CDR3: CASSLTGGANYGYTF. CDR3 sequence (DNA): TGTGCCAGCAGCCTAACAGGGGGGGCTAACTATGGCTACACCTTC.

The rearrangement links TRBV7-2 to TRBJ2-1; 12 bases map to TRBD2. The CDR3 length is 18 residues. Germline CDR1 is SGHTA and CDR2 is FQGNSA. V was pared by 1 base and J by 0 bases, with 4 bases of the junction left unmatched. CDR3 loop: CASSLVLAGGPSYNEQFF. The CDR3 DNA follows: TGTGCCAGCAGCTTAGTGCTAGCGGGAGGGCCCTCCTACAATGAGCAGTTCTTC.

The chain is built from TRBV19 and TRBJ1-1; no definite D call. Germline V CDR1 and CDR2: LNHDA, SQIVND (reference sequence). This CDR3 region has 12 residues. V shed 10 bases and J shed 4 bases, with 13 bases lying between them. The CDR3 sequence is CATLSGRTEAFF. DNA for the CDR3: TGTGCCACCCTATCCGGTCGCACTGAAGCTTTCTTT.

This clone has a single count. The genes are TRBV4-3 and TRBJ2-7, with unresolved D. V was cut by 0 bases and J by 0 bases, with 6 bases left in between. The CDR3 has 14 amino acids. Germline-derived CDR1 and CDR2 are LGHNA and YSLEER. Here the CDR3 DNA reads TGCGCCAGCAGCCAAGAAGCAACCTCCTACGAGCAGTACTTC. Its translation: CASSQEATSYEQYF.

The chain employs TRBV28 and TRBJ2-7; D remains unclear. This CDR3 is built from 12 residues. With 8 bases removed from V and 3 bases from J, the gap between germline ends came to 11 bases. Germline V CDR1 and CDR2: MDHEN, SYDVKM. This CDR3 is CASSSLDYEQYF. In nucleotides, the CDR3 is TGTGCCAGCTCCTCCCTCGACTACGAGCAGTACTTC.

The chain couples TRBV7-3 to TRBJ1-1, with TRBD1 identical over 9 bases. Germline V lookup: CDR1 SGHTA, CDR2 FQGTGA. The CDR3 spans 16 residues. V shed 6 bases and J 1 base; nucleotides not matched to a gene: 9. The CDR3 region is CASSLGQGGQNTEAFF. Written as DNA, the CDR3 is TGTGCCAGCAGTTTGGGACAGGGAGGGCAGAACACTGAAGCTTTCTTT.

This clone was observed a handful of times. V is TRBV21-1 and J is TRBJ2-7. TRBV21-1 is assigned pseudogene status. This CDR3 is 12 amino acids long. Written as DNA, the CDR3 is TGTGCCAGCAGGACGGTCCAAGACGAGCAGTACTTC. This codes for CASRTVQDEQYF.

The CDR3 loop reads CASSAGQLNTEAFF. CDR3 sequence (DNA): TGTGCCAGCAGCGCAGGACAGCTGAACACTGAAGCTTTCTTT. The J gene is TRBJ1-1, the V gene TRBV9; TRBD1 is a possible D gene (6 bases). The CDR3 loop spans 14 amino acids. The ends were cut back, 3 bases at V and 0 bases at J, with 9 bases in the middle. From germline, CDR1 is SGDLS and CDR2 YYNGEE.

The chain has TRBV19 and TRBJ1-2; D not certain. CDR1 is LNHDA and CDR2 is SQIVND in the germline V gene (reference sequence). This CDR3 comprises 13 residues. V was shortened by 4 bases and J by 7 bases, with 13 bases between the two germline ends. CDR3 in amino acids: CASSTWESGGYTF. DNA of the CDR3: TGTGCCAGTAGTACCTGGGAGTCGGGTGGCTACACCTTC.

This clone was seen once. The CDR3 spells CASRTGQSGANVLTF. CDR3 coding DNA: TGCGCCAGCAGGACAGGGCAGTCTGGGGCCAACGTCCTGACTTTC. V is TRBV5-1 and J is TRBJ2-6, with 7 bases that match TRBD1. V lost 5 bases and J lost 1; bases outside the gene matches: 3. CDR1 and CDR2 (germline): SGHRS, YFSETQ. CDR3 size: 15 residues. Variable domain in full (rest from reference TRBV5-1 and TRBJ2-6): KAGVTQTPRYLIKTRGQQVTLSCSPISGHRSVSWYQQTPGQGLQFLFEYFSETQRNKGNFPGRFSGRQFSNSRSEMNVSTLELGDSALYLCASRTGQSGANVLTFGAGSRLTVL.

The chain links TRBV28 to TRBJ1-4; TRBD1 might be the D (6 bases). Germline lookup yields CDR1 MDHEN and CDR2 SYDVKM. V was clipped by 4 bases and J by 4 bases, with 10 bases between them. CDR3 length equals 14 residues. The CDR3 bases are TGTGCCAGCAGTTCCGGACAGCTTAATGAAAAACTGTTTTTT. It yields the protein CASSSGQLNEKLFF. The variable domain in full, with the rest retrieved from reference TRBV28 and TRBJ1-4, is DVKVTQSSRYLVKRTGEKVFLECVQDMDHENMFWYRQDPGLGLRLIYFSYDVKMKEKGDIPEGYSVSREKKERFSLILESASTNQTSMYLCASSSGQLNEKLFFGSGTQLSVL.

V gene TRBV14 combines with J gene TRBJ1-2; 7 positions match TRBD1. Germline-derived CDR1 and CDR2 are SGHDN and FVKESK. There are 14 residues in the CDR3. V was pared by 5 bases and J by 0 bases, with 3 bases of the junction left unmatched. The CDR3 spells CASSWDSSNYGYTF. CDR3 DNA: TGTGCCAGCAGCTGGGACAGCTCTAACTATGGCTACACCTTC.

The V gene is TRBV6-5, the J gene TRBJ2-3, with a possible D match to TRBD1 (5 bases). CDR1 and CDR2 from the germline V gene are MNHEY and SVGAGI. The CDR3 covers 13 residues. V dropped 9 bases and J dropped 4 bases, with 14 bases sitting between them. CDR3 nucleotides: TGTGCCAGTTGTCAGGGTTTTTCAGATACGCAGTATTTT. Protein sequence: CASCQGFSDTQYF.

This chain links TRBV5-4 with TRBJ2-7; 11 positions agree with TRBD2. The CDR3 has 16 residues. The germline CDR1 and CDR2 sequences are SGHNT and YYREEE (reference sequence). With 0 bases clipped from V and 4 bases from J, the junction kept 6 bases outside the gene matches. The CDR3 bases are TGTGCCAGCAGCTTGGGGGCTAGCGGGAGGTTTTACGAGCAGTACTTC. This codes for CASSLGASGRFYEQYF.

The chain couples TRBV3-1 (or the pseudogene TRBV3-2) to TRBJ2-7; 7 bases match TRBD1. The CDR3 length is 13 residues. Germline CDR1 reads LGHDT; CDR2 reads YNNKEL (reference sequence). V dropped 4 bases and J dropped 2; count of bases not matched to a gene: 2. CDR3 DNA: TGTGCCAGCAGCCGACAGGGCCCCTACGAGCAGTACTTC. Translation gives CASSRQGPYEQYF.

V and J are TRBV11-2 and TRBJ1-6; a possible D gene is TRBD1 (5 bases). The CDR3 is made up of 14 amino acids. V was cut by 1 base and J by 10 bases, with 11 bases left in between. Germline assignment: CDR1 SGHAT and CDR2 FQNNGV. In DNA, the CDR3 is TGTGCCAGCAGCTTAGGGGGCCCGAGGTCACCCCTCCACTTT. Protein: CASSLGGPRSPLHF.

V and J are TRBV6-6 and TRBJ2-1; the match to TRBD1 covers 9 bases. There are 16 residues in the CDR3. In germline, CDR1 is MNHNY, CDR2 SVGAGI (reference sequence). J was trimmed by 4 bases and V by 0 bases; bases with no gene match: 4. The CDR3 coding sequence is TGTGCCAGCAGTTACTCCCCGACAGGGGGGTACAATGAGCAGTTCTTC. Translation gives CASSYSPTGGYNEQFF.

The CDR3 is CASSHSLRRLAARWSYNEQFF. DNA of the CDR3: TGCGCCAGCAGTCATTCCCTTCGGCGGCTAGCGGCAAGGTGGTCCTACAATGAGCAGTTCTTC. This chain uses TRBV23-1 with TRBJ2-1; 7 nucleotides align to TRBD2. TRBV23-1 is assigned to the ORF class and has an uncertain function. This CDR3 is built from 21 residues. J gave up 1 base and V 3 bases, and 21 bases lay outside the gene matches.